Following are 14 T cell receptor beta chains from one sample sequenced in a study of regulatory T cells in long-lasting Graves disease. Arm-PCR of CDR3 regions and iRepertoire HTBI primers were the basis on which TCR beta libraries were built. One entry per CDR3 protein results from TCRdb running MiXCR on the multiplex PCR reads. The table shows a few hundred thousand distinct CDR3 sequences, with roughly 19% occurring only once. Documented time point: newly diagnosed GD, antithyroid drugs for less than 3 months. Construction of the TCR library relied on RNA isolated from PBMCs. The sample was also reused in another study, on T cells in Graves' hyperthyroidism and ophthalmopathy.

The source was peripheral blood mononuclear cells (PBMCs), collected at new diagnosis, from a patient treated with antithyroid drugs. These receptors came from a woman under 40 with Graves disease.

This clonotype was counted at least ten times. CDR3 loop: CASSPPSGYNEQFF. CDR3 bases: TGTGCCAGCTCACCGCCGTCCGGCTACAATGAGCAGTTCTTC. The rearrangement links TRBV18 to TRBJ2-1, with no clear D. Germline CDR1 KGHSH, CDR2 LQKENI. V dropped 3 bases and J dropped 3 bases, with 9 bases sitting between them. CDR3 length equals 14 residues.

This clonotype has ten or more counts. The V call is TRBV20-1, the J call TRBJ1-6, with D unclear. This CDR3 spans 15 amino acids. Trimming pared 5 bases from V and 0 bases from J, leaving 11 bases between. CDR1 is DFQATT, CDR2 SNEGSKA, per germline (reference sequence). This CDR3 reads CSAPWSRSYNSPLHF. CDR3 nucleotide sequence: TGCAGTGCTCCCTGGTCGCGCTCCTATAATTCACCCCTCCACTTT.

This clonotype has a count of ten or more. The V and J genes are TRBV7-9 and TRBJ2-3; possibly TRBD1 or TRBD2 for D (6 bases each). V shed 5 bases and J shed 4 bases, with 19 bases lying between them. The germline V gene encodes CDR1 SEHNR and CDR2 FQNEAQ (reference sequence). This CDR3 is built from 16 residues. The CDR3 sequence is CASSPGGGAGADTQYF. As DNA, the CDR3 is TGTGCCAGCAGCCCCGGAGGGGGAGCGGGCGCAGATACGCAGTATTTT.

This clonotype occurred many times. The gene calls are TRBV20-1 and TRBJ2-7, with D uncertain. The CDR3 has 15 amino acids. CDR1 is DFQATT, CDR2 SNEGSKA, per germline (reference sequence). V was trimmed by 0 bases and J by 3 bases, leaving 15 bases between them. CDR3 region: CSARDLGGTVYEQYF. Here the CDR3 DNA reads TGCAGTGCTAGAGATCTGGGTGGCACAGTCTACGAGCAGTACTTC.

This clonotype was picked up many times. The CDR3: CASSQGQGVQYEQYF. CDR3 in DNA: TGTGCCAGCAGCCAGGGACAGGGGGTTCAGTACGAGCAGTACTTC. The V call is TRBV7-6, the J call TRBJ2-7; 11 bases match TRBD1. V shed 5 bases and J 4 bases; nucleotides not matched to a gene: 7. The CDR3 totals 15 residues. CDR1 SGHVS and CDR2 FNYEAQ come from the germline V gene.

The chain is built from TRBV4-2 and TRBJ1-5; TRBD1 is a possible D gene (5 bases). Looked up from germline, CDR1 is LGHNA and CDR2 is YNFKEQ. V lost 4 bases, J lost 4 bases, and 14 bases lay in between. The CDR3 contains 15 residues. This CDR3 reads CASSLGEKPNQPQHF. CDR3 DNA: TGTGCCAGCAGCCTGGGGGAGAAACCTAATCAGCCCCAGCATTTT.

At least ten counts were recorded for this clonotype. This sequence joins TRBV11-1 and TRBJ1-1, with D perhaps TRBD1 (6 bases). The germline CDR1 and CDR2 sequences are SGHAT and FQDESV (reference sequence). Trimming removed 4 bases at V and 2 bases at J, with 11 bases between. The CDR3 length is 14 residues. CDR3 protein: CASSYLQGNTEAFF. The DNA of the CDR3 is TGTGCCAGCAGCTACCTACAGGGCAACACTGAAGCTTTCTTT.

This clonotype was recorded many times. This chain joins TRBV12-3 or TRBV12-4 and TRBJ1-1, with unresolved D. Trimming removed 5 bases at V and 1 base at J, with 11 bases between. This CDR3 has 14 amino acids. The CDR3 DNA reads TGTGCCAGCAGTCAGTCTACAGCGAACACTGAAGCTTTCTTT. As protein: CASSQSTANTEAFF.

This clonotype was seen at least ten times. The chain is built from TRBV6-5 and TRBJ1-2; 7 bases match TRBD1. Per germline, CDR1 MNHEY and CDR2 SVGAGI. CDR3 length equals 14 residues. V shed 2 bases and J 6 bases; nucleotides not matched to a gene: 6. The CDR3 coding sequence is TGTGCCAGCAGTTACGGGACAGAAGGGGATGGCTACACCTTC. Translated: CASSYGTEGDGYTF.

The chain is built from TRBV19 and TRBJ1-5, with a weak D call TRBD1 (6 bases). Trimming left V 6 bases short and J 4 bases short, with 16 bases between. This CDR3 is 15 amino acids long. CDR1 LNHDA and CDR2 SQIVND come from the germline V gene (reference sequence). This CDR3 is CASSKWGQGNQPQHF. The DNA for the CDR3 is TGTGCCAGTAGCAAATGGGGCCAGGGGAATCAGCCCCAGCATTTT.

As for this clonotype: A far larger clone is just one base off, so this is likely a read error. The chain couples TRBV11-2 to TRBJ2-7, with D uncertain. The V gene lost 5 bases and the J gene lost 2 bases, with 1 base spanning the gap. Germline CDR1 SGHAT, CDR2 FQNNGV. The length of the CDR3 is 10 residues. DNA of the CDR3: TGTGCCAGCAGCGCCTACGAGCAGTACTTC. Translation: CASSAYEQYF.

In this sample, this clonotype turned up many times. The chain has TRBV20-1 and TRBJ2-3; TRBD2 matches 9 bases. CDR3 length equals 16 residues. CDR1 is DFQATT and CDR2 is SNEGSKA in the germline V gene (reference sequence). Trimming at V came to 5 bases and at J to 3 bases, leaving 12 bases not matched to a gene. CDR3 nucleotides: TGCAGTGCTTGGCCCCTTGCGGGAGGGTTTACAGATACGCAGTATTTT. Its translation: CSAWPLAGGFTDTQYF.

This clonotype was counted ten times or more. This chain uses TRBV24-1 with TRBJ1-5, with D possibly matching TRBD1 (6 bases). This CDR3 has 16 residues. V shed 9 bases and J shed 5 bases, with 22 bases lying between them. Per germline, CDR1 KGHDR and CDR2 SFDVKD. The DNA of the CDR3 is TGTGCCACCGCGTCCCGAACAGGGAGATGGGATCAGCCCCAGCATTTT. It yields the protein CATASRTGRWDQPQHF.

This clonotype was seen at least ten times. The chain is built from TRBV10-3 and TRBJ2-5, with 9 bases lining up with TRBD2. J was trimmed by 2 bases and V by 6 bases; bases with no gene match: 10. The V gene's germline CDR1 is ENHRY and CDR2 SYGVKD. The length of the CDR3 is 16 residues. The CDR3 coding sequence is TGTGCCATCAGACCAGGACTAGCGACGGGACAAGAGACCCAGTACTTC. This translates into CAIRPGLATGQETQYF.